This TCR beta chain emerged from a study of cytomegalovirus exposure and HLA in healthy donors. Study at large: Assignment to the Caucasian-associated ancestry cluster applied to approximately 79% of the 350 to 500 genotyped donors. Findings and caveats of the study: One later analysis reportedly identified an Asian-associated ancestry cluster that showed fewer N-insertions than the approximately 700-donor mean. A few chains tied to CMV proved CMV antigen-specific in vitro.

The PCR employed 60 Vbeta primers together with 13 Jbeta primers. Methods used by the authors: In a later analysis, the count reached some 88 million unique TCR beta chains, with 10 million to 11 million shared. Assay used: immunoSEQ multiplex PCR; TCRdb lists only in-frame clones, some missing. The DNA gave D and trimming, while V, J and clone size come from that table. The table lists around 130,000 clones. The germline CDR1 and CDR2 sequences are MDHEN and SYDVKM. V lost 5 bases, J lost 4 bases, and 17 bases lay in between. The CDR3 length is 15 residues. Note on this clone: Its specificity is unknown.

The rearrangement uses TRBV28 and TRBJ2-5, with D perhaps matching TRBD1 (6 bases). Source material: PBMCs. The source of this sequence is a woman between 35 and 50 years old in good health and CMV-seronegative. The CDR3 DNA reads TGTGCCAGCAGTATGGTACAGGGATCTGGAGAGACCCAGTACTTC. Protein product: CASSMVQGSGETQYF. Full variable domain (missing parts from reference TRBV28 and TRBJ2-5): DVKVTQSSRYLVKRTGEKVFLECVQDMDHENMFWYRQDPGLGLRLIYFSYDVKMKEKGDIPEGYSVSREKKERFSLILESASTNQTSMYLCASSMVQGSGETQYFGPGTRLLVL.